This T cell receptor beta chain stems from a study of T cell repertoires in cytomegalovirus infection. Via MiXCR, TCRdb re-called the reads, giving one row per CDR3 protein. In the table there are some 560,000 distinct CDR3 sequences, approximately 40% of which are singletons. In this sample, this clonotype turned up a few times. Its specificity is not known. This sequence originates from a human donor in good health (CMV status not recorded). Some clones in this sample may be carry-over from other donors' samples. Material: cultured PBMCs, obtained from culture after CMV antigen stimulation.

CDR3 region: CASLAPNSYNEQFF. In DNA form, the CDR3 reads TGTGCCAGCTTAGCACCTAACTCCTACAATGAGCAGTTCTTC. The chain links TRBV7-2 to TRBJ2-1; no clear D gene. CDR1 is SGHTA, CDR2 FQGNSA, per germline. V was trimmed by 8 bases and J by 0 bases, leaving 11 bases between them. This CDR3 contains 14 residues.